This T cell receptor beta chain emerged from a study of long-term antiretroviral therapy in people with HIV. The study, taken as a whole, reports: Repertoires looked antigen-experienced, with only a slight naive shift after ART. Every time point showed a repertoire led by clones expanded before ART.

The CDR3 has 15 residues. Germline V gene sequence: CDR1 SGHDN, CDR2 FVKESK. V dropped 0 bases and J dropped 1 base, with 9 bases sitting between them. The assay, immunoSEQ v3.0, was run at survey level. The repertoire was sequenced with immunoSEQ multiplex PCR; TCRdb's copy has only in-frame clones and lacks some. Of around 23,000 clones in the sample, 84% were seen once. This clone was counted between two and nine times. The antigen remains unidentified. V usage is TRBV14 and J usage is TRBJ1-1; no clear D gene. Material: unsorted PBMCs, obtained 0.5 years before starting antiretroviral therapy. The receptor comes from a man between 35 and 55 years old with HIV. The CDR3 is CASSQDGLPNTEAFF. The CDR3 nucleotides read TGTGCCAGCAGCCAAGATGGGTTACCGAACACTGAAGCTTTCTTT.